This entry features one TCR beta chain sequence. The antigen is undetermined. The repertoire was sequenced with immunoSEQ multiplex PCR; TCRdb's copy has only in-frame clones and lacks some. Altogether roughly 130,000 clones are present, 88% being singletons, with the ten largest covering roughly 8%. This sample is drawn from a study of T cell responses to AZD1222 COVID-19 vaccine. Study summary: The analysis combined second doses at about 4 or about 12 weeks.

Germline CDR1 reads MNHEY; CDR2 reads SMNVEV (reference sequence). The J segment lost 3 bases and the V segment lost 10 bases, leaving 10 bases of the junction unmatched. The CDR3 contains 14 residues. Study-level results: Spike-specific TCR breadth and depth went up after people got two AZD1222 doses. The span of vaccine-associated CD4 TCRs extended across spike, with dominance at 160-218 and 743-854. The sample set comprised mostly white British donors with more females, and clonal diversity was possibly underestimated.

Source: peripheral blood, taken on day 0 of AZD1222 vaccination. The rearrangement links TRBV27 to TRBJ2-7, with 9 bases that match TRBD1. The TCR sequence derives from an adult in good health. Here the CDR3 reads CATSRGTGNYEQYF. As DNA, the CDR3 is TGTGCCACCAGCCGGGGGACAGGGAACTACGAGCAGTACTTC.